These 27 T cell receptor beta chains were all obtained from the same sample, sequenced in a study of graft-versus-host responses after intestinal transplantation. For these receptors, no antigen is known. Using immunoSEQ multiplex PCR, the repertoire was profiled, and TCRdb retains in-frame clones only, with some absent. The sample records 75,000 to 100,000 clones, 80% to 95% being singletons. The input for sequencing was unstimulated CD4+ T cells sorted from spleen or lymph node cells, taken before intestinal transplant. These receptors were taken from a human donor who received an intestinal transplant.

The gene calls are TRBV5-6 and TRBJ1-2, with 7 bases lining up with TRBD1. The junction had 12 bases not matched to a gene; V was cut back by 4 bases and J by 3 bases. CDR3 length: 16 residues. Germline values: CDR1 SGHDT, CDR2 YYEEEE. The CDR3 bases are TGTGCCAGCAGCGTCTCCTACAGGGGCCACTACTATGGCTACACCTTC. Translating it yields CASSVSYRGHYYGYTF.

V is TRBV30 and J is TRBJ1-6; 7 bases are a match to TRBD1. Germline loops: CDR1 GTSNPN, CDR2 SVGIG (reference sequence). The CDR3 has 16 residues. The J segment lost 7 bases and the V segment lost 4 bases, leaving 13 bases of the junction unmatched. The CDR3 sequence: CAWKSGQRAFNSPLHF. The CDR3 nucleotides are TGTGCCTGGAAGTCGGGACAGAGAGCCTTCAATTCACCCCTCCACTTT. Variable domain in full (rest from reference TRBV30 and TRBJ1-6): SQTIHQWPATLVQPVGSPLSLECTVEGTSNPNLYWYRQAAGRGLQLLFYSVGIGQISSEVPQNLSASRPQDRQFILSSKKLLLSDSGFYLCAWKSGQRAFNSPLHFGNGTRLTVT.

This clone came up a few times. The rearrangement links TRBV5-4 to TRBJ2-5; 8 bases line up with TRBD2. With V trimmed by 4 bases and J by 7 bases, 9 bases remained unmatched. This CDR3 contains 14 residues. Germline CDR1 SGHNT, CDR2 YYREEE (reference sequence). CDR3 residues: CASSVTGRGGTQYF. The CDR3 DNA is TGTGCCAGCAGCGTGACAGGTCGGGGGGGGACCCAGTACTTC.

This chain connects TRBV18 to TRBJ2-5, with 7 nucleotides matching TRBD2. The CDR3 is made up of 15 amino acids. Per the germline V gene, CDR1 is KGHSH and CDR2 is LQKENI. After removal of 3 bases from V and 4 bases from J, the junction contained 8 bases not matched to a gene. This chain's CDR3 is CASSPNSIAGETQYF. CDR3 nucleotides: TGTGCCAGCTCACCGAATTCTATAGCGGGAGAGACCCAGTACTTC.

The chain uses TRBV4-3 and TRBJ1-5; D might be TRBD1 (5 bases). The CDR3 covers 15 residues. Germline CDR1 reads LGHNA; CDR2 reads YSLEER. V lost 0 bases and J 6 bases, leaving 12 bases between the germline ends. The CDR3 region has the DNA TGCGCCAGCAGCCAAGATGCCCAGGGCGCTCAGCCCCAGCATTTT. Protein sequence: CASSQDAQGAQPQHF.

The chain is built from TRBV7-2 and TRBJ2-3, with D unresolved. This CDR3 comprises 15 residues. Deletions cut 2 bases from V and 3 bases from J, with 12 bases between. The germline gives CDR1 SGHTA, CDR2 FQGNSA. Here the CDR3 DNA reads TGTGCCAGCAGCTTAACTGGTGGCGGTACAGATACGCAGTATTTT. Protein sequence: CASSLTGGGTDTQYF.

The chain links TRBV28 to TRBJ2-3; 13 bases match TRBD2. The germline gives CDR1 MDHEN, CDR2 SYDVKM. V dropped 6 bases and J dropped 3; count of bases not matched to a gene: 9. CDR3 length equals 17 residues. The CDR3 DNA reads as TGTGCCAGCAGGTATGGACTAGCGGGAGAGAGAACAGATACGCAGTATTTT. Its protein is CASRYGLAGERTDTQYF.

V and J are TRBV7-9 and TRBJ1-6; possibly TRBD1 for D (5 bases). The germline V gene encodes CDR1 SEHNR and CDR2 FQNEAQ (reference sequence). The V end was cut by 6 bases, the J end by 1 base, with 16 bases between. CDR3 length: 17 residues. The CDR3 nucleotides read TGTGCCAGCAGTTATGGGTGGAGGGGTTCCTATAATTCACCCCTCCACTTT. Amino acid sequence: CASSYGWRGSYNSPLHF.

The V call is TRBV6-7, the J call TRBJ2-1; 7 positions agree with TRBD2. TRBV6-7 is noted as an ORF with a role that remains uncertain. After removal of 2 bases from V and 6 bases from J, the junction contained 13 bases not matched to a gene. This CDR3 contains 17 residues. The CDR3 nucleotides read TGTGCCAGCAGTTACCGGTGGGGGGGGAGGGTATTCAATGAGCAGTTCTTC. This codes for CASSYRWGGRVFNEQFF.

This chain connects TRBV4-1 to TRBJ1-5; D uncertain. V gave up 0 bases and J gave up 5 bases, with 5 bases separating them. This CDR3 has 13 residues. Germline V gene sequence: CDR1 MGHRA, CDR2 YSYEKL. The CDR3 DNA reads as TGCGCCAGCAGCCAAGATCAGGATCAGCCCCAGCATTTT. This codes for CASSQDQDQPQHF.

The gene calls are TRBV6-1 and TRBJ2-7, with 9 bases that match TRBD1. The CDR3 totals 15 residues. With V trimmed by 0 bases and J by 4 bases, 4 bases remained unmatched. Germline loops: CDR1 MNHNS, CDR2 SASEGT. CDR3 bases: TGTGCCAGCAGTGAAGCTCGGACAGGGGCGTACGAGCAGTACTTC. Translating it yields CASSEARTGAYEQYF.

The rearrangement links TRBV5-1 to TRBJ1-1, with D perhaps matching TRBD1 (5 bases). The CDR3 length is 13 residues. Trimming left V 4 bases short and J 4 bases short, with 11 bases between. CDR1 and CDR2 (germline): SGHRS, YFSETQ. CDR3 sequence (DNA): TGCGCCAGCAGCCTCGGACACTTCACTGAAGCTTTCTTT. Translated: CASSLGHFTEAFF.

V and J are TRBV7-2 and TRBJ2-1; possible D gene TRBD1, 5 bases. The CDR3 length is 11 residues. The germline V and J ends were trimmed by 2 bases and 9 bases, with 5 bases remaining between them. The germline V gene has CDR1 SGHTA and CDR2 FQGNSA. CDR3 bases: TGTGCCAGCAGCTTAAGGGGTGAGCAGTTCTTC. Encoded protein: CASSLRGEQFF.

This sequence joins TRBV19 and TRBJ1-5, with 7 positions matching TRBD1. The J segment lost 0 bases and the V segment lost 6 bases, leaving 11 bases of the junction unmatched. CDR3 length equals 17 residues. Looked up from germline, CDR1 is LNHDA and CDR2 is SQIVND (reference sequence). The CDR3 spells CASRARTGPVSNQPQHF. The CDR3 DNA reads TGTGCCAGTAGGGCCCGGACAGGTCCGGTTAGCAATCAGCCCCAGCATTTT.

The CDR3 DNA follows: TGTGCCAGCACCAACAGCGAGGCTCGGGGGAGGGATACGCAGTATTTT. It translates to CASTNSEARGRDTQYF. J is TRBJ2-3 and V is TRBV6-6; D perhaps matches TRBD2 (6 bases). This CDR3 comprises 16 residues. Deletions cut 7 bases from V and 6 bases from J, with 23 bases between. Germline loops: CDR1 MNHNY, CDR2 SVGAGI (reference sequence).

The V gene is TRBV2, the J gene TRBJ1-1, with D possibly being TRBD1 (5 bases). The CDR3 is 15 amino acids. CDR1 SNHLY and CDR2 FYNNEI come from the germline V gene. V was clipped by 3 bases and J by 4 bases, with 15 bases between them. CDR3 in amino acids: CASSEGRGVVTEAFF. CDR3 coding DNA: TGTGCCAGCAGTGAGGGGCGAGGAGTCGTCACTGAAGCTTTCTTT.

The chain couples TRBV13 to TRBJ1-1, with no clear D. The CDR3 has 12 amino acids. Germline CDR1 is PRHDT and CDR2 is FYEKMQ (reference sequence). Between the trimmed V and J ends, which lost 3 bases and 5 bases, there was a span of 7 bases. Here the CDR3 reads CASSFRWTEAFF. The DNA of the CDR3 is TGTGCCAGCAGCTTTCGGTGGACTGAAGCTTTCTTT.

V usage is TRBV9 and J usage is TRBJ1-1, with TRBD1 matching over 12 bases. CDR3 size: 15 residues. The V segment lost 0 bases and the J segment 10 bases; nucleotides outside the gene matches: 7. CDR1 and CDR2 (germline): SGDLS, YYNGEE. Here the CDR3 DNA reads TGTGCCAGCAGCGTAGGAGGGGACAGGGGGCGCGGAGCTTTCTTT. Translated, it gives CASSVGGDRGRGAFF.

J is TRBJ2-1 and V is TRBV29-1, with 14 positions matching TRBD2. The CDR3 totals 13 residues. CDR1 is SQVTM, CDR2 ANQGSEA, per germline. J gave up 7 bases and V 8 bases, and 4 bases lay outside the gene matches. CDR3 sequence: CSLGTSGRNEQFF. The CDR3 nucleotides read TGCAGCCTAGGGACTAGCGGGAGAAATGAGCAGTTCTTC.

As DNA, the CDR3 is TGTGCCAGCAGCTTAGGCCGTGGCGGCACCTACAATGAGCAGTTCTTC. It specifies CASSLGRGGTYNEQFF. V usage is TRBV7-8 and J usage is TRBJ2-1; no definite D call. Trimming shortened V by 1 base and J by 2 bases, and 12 bases separated the two germline ends. Germline values: CDR1 SGHVS, CDR2 FQNEAQ. This CDR3 contains 16 residues.

The chain couples TRBV19 to TRBJ1-5, with 8 bases identical to TRBD1. This CDR3 region has 18 residues. The junction had 11 bases not matched to a gene; V was cut back by 3 bases and J by 1 base. The germline V gene has CDR1 LNHDA and CDR2 SQIVND (reference sequence). CDR3 residues: CASSIWGQVLTSNQPQHF. Here the CDR3 DNA reads TGTGCCAGTAGTATCTGGGGACAGGTGCTGACCAGCAATCAGCCCCAGCATTTT.

The chain recombines TRBV7-9 with TRBJ1-2; D remains ambiguous. V dropped 2 bases and J dropped 2 bases, with 9 bases sitting between them. CDR3 length: 14 amino acids. Germline loops: CDR1 SEHNR, CDR2 FQNEAQ (reference sequence). The DNA for the CDR3 is TGTGCCAGCAGCTTATTACAGCTAAACTATGGCTACACCTTC. Its translation: CASSLLQLNYGYTF.

V is TRBV28 and J is TRBJ2-7, with D unclear. The germline gives CDR1 MDHEN, CDR2 SYDVKM. The CDR3 sequence is 12 residues long. Trimming shortened V by 4 bases and J by 3 bases, and 7 bases separated the two germline ends. CDR3 sequence (DNA): TGTGCCAGCAGTTCAAATCACTACGAGCAGTACTTC. It codes for CASSSNHYEQYF.

The rearrangement uses TRBV6-6 and TRBJ2-3, with D maybe TRBD1 (5 bases). CDR1 and CDR2 (germline): MNHNY, SVGAGI (reference sequence). V was pared by 8 bases and J by 2 bases, with 17 bases between. This CDR3 is built from 15 residues. The CDR3 sequence: CASQLQGLNTDTQYF. The CDR3 region has the DNA TGTGCCAGCCAGCTCCAGGGTCTGAACACAGATACGCAGTATTTT.

V is TRBV19 and J is TRBJ1-1; D not resolved. Germline V CDR1 and CDR2: LNHDA, SQIVND (reference sequence). V lost 3 bases to trimming and J lost 0 bases, with 8 bases between them. The CDR3 loop spans 14 amino acids. CDR3 coding DNA: TGTGCCAGTAGTATGGCAGGCATGAACACTGAAGCTTTCTTT. This sequence encodes CASSMAGMNTEAFF.

The chain recombines TRBV6-5 with TRBJ2-1; tentative D call: TRBD1 (6 bases). The germline V gene encodes CDR1 MNHEY and CDR2 SVGAGI. V lost 8 bases to trimming and J lost 6 bases, with 20 bases between them. The length of the CDR3 is 15 residues. CDR3 sequence: CASRLRDIPSNEQFF. The CDR3, as DNA: TGTGCCAGCCGCCTCCGGGACATCCCCTCCAATGAGCAGTTCTTC.

The chain links TRBV7-9 to TRBJ1-6, with D unclear. V lost 4 bases to trimming and J lost 8 bases, with 15 bases between them. Germline V gene sequence: CDR1 SEHNR, CDR2 FQNEAQ (reference sequence). The CDR3 has 15 residues. The CDR3 DNA reads as TGTGCCAGCAGCTCGAGCGGCGGGTTCGATTCACCCCTCCACTTT. Its translation: CASSSSGGFDSPLHF.